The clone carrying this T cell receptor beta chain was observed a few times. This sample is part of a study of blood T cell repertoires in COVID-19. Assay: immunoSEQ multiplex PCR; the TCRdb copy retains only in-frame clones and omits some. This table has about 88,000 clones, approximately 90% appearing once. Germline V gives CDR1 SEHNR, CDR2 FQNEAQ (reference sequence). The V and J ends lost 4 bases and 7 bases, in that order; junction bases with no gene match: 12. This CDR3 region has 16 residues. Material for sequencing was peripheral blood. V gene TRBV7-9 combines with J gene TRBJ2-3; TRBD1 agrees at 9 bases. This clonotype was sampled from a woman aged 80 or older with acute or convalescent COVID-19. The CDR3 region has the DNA TGTGCCAGCAGCTCATTACCGGGACAGGGAGTAAATACGCAGTATTTT. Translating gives CASSSLPGQGVNTQYF.